This T cell receptor (delta chain) originates from a study of gamma-delta T cells after stem cell transplantation. TCRdb repeated clone calling on the RT-PCR reads with CATT. This sample has roughly 2,700 delta-chain clones, with approximately 4% found just once. This CDR3 comprises 17 residues. Losses at the gene ends were 1 base for V and 0 bases for J; bases not matched to a gene: 8. Per germline, CDR1 GEAIGNYY and CDR2 EKD. The specimen sequenced was gamma-delta T cells. This TCR came from a human donor. It is not recorded whose cells these are; they may come from a transplant donor. This sequence joins TRDV2 and TRDJ1; 9 nucleotides agree with TRDD3. CDR3 coding DNA: TGTGCCTGTGACACACTGGGGGAAACTTCGTACACCGATAAACTCATCTTT. This codes for CACDTLGETSYTDKLIF.